The following is a TCR beta chain sequence with its context. This entry belongs to a study of blood T cell repertoires in COVID-19. Study at large: Samples taken during acute and convalescent COVID-19 were collected in the United States, Italy and Spain. Sample material is recorded as cDNA or gDNA derived from T cells, B-cell-depleted T cells, or PBMCs.

From germline, CDR1 is MNHNY and CDR2 SVGAGI (reference sequence). CDR3 length: 14 amino acids. The ends lost 6 bases at V and 8 bases at J; junction bases unmatched: 10. Source study methods: Counts of nucleated cells, estimated from reference gene primer amplification, were obtained. TCRdb keeps only in-frame clones here, not all; method: immunoSEQ multiplex PCR. The V and J calls and clone size were taken over from that table, and D and trimming were inferred from the DNA. Of about 170,000 clones listed, roughly 85% are singletons. The chain is built from TRBV6-6 and TRBJ1-1; 9 positions match TRBD1. The source is an elderly woman with active or convalescent COVID-19. Sample: peripheral blood. CDR3 residues: CASRPGQGRREAFF. The CDR3 coding sequence is TGTGCCAGCAGGCCGGGACAGGGACGAAGGGAAGCTTTCTTT.